A single sample is the source of the 11 T cell receptor beta chains below, sequenced in a study of naive and memory T cell subsets (TCRdb year 2017). Library preparation was by UMI-ligation and nested PCR. The listed sequencing device is Illumina MiSeq. To cover both TRBC1 and TRBC2, the beta constant-region primer consisted of an equimolar mix of two oligonucleotides. The public reads were quality trimmed at Q25 with fastp and then assembled into clones with MiXCR by TCRdb, keeping productive beta chains. Rows merge per CDR3 protein into single entries with the most common DNA and genes. The sample contains 70,000 to 95,000 distinct CDR3 sequences, more than 6.5% of them found a single time. The ten largest clones add up to 1.6% of the sample. Sequencing was done on a sample of central memory CD4+ T cells from blood. The cell subset or site label on this specimen signifies: central memory, CD45RA- CD27+. These receptors were obtained from a human donor in good health.

This clonotype was detected ten times or more. The J gene is TRBJ2-3, the V gene TRBV13, with D tentatively TRBD2 (6 bases). CDR1 is PRHDT and CDR2 is FYEKMQ in the germline V gene (reference sequence). V was clipped by 8 bases and J by 6 bases, with 18 bases between them. The CDR3 length is 14 residues. The CDR3 DNA is TGTGCCAGCTCCGCTGGAGGGGCTAGGGATACGCAGTATTTT. Protein: CASSAGGARDTQYF.

Comments on this clonotype: One end of the junction varies from germline; a read error may be responsible. The chain joins TRBV20-1 to TRBJ2-5; TRBD2 matches at 9 bases. This CDR3 has 14 amino acids. Germline V gene lookup returns CDR1 DFQATT and CDR2 SNEGSKA (reference sequence). CDR3 coding DNA: TGCAGTGCTCCGAACGGACTAGCGATCACTCCTCAGATCTTC. The encoded protein is CSAPNGLAITPQIF.

This clonotype was counted at least ten times. The genes are TRBV7-9 and TRBJ1-5; unclear D gene. Germline CDR1 is SEHNR and CDR2 is FQNEAQ (reference sequence). V gave up 1 base and J gave up 5 bases, with 6 bases separating them. This CDR3 comprises 13 residues. CDR3 residues: CASSLGRDQPQHF. In nucleotides, the CDR3 is TGTGCCAGCAGCTTAGGCCGAGATCAGCCCCAGCATTTT.

This clonotype has ten or more counts. The genes are TRBV18 and TRBJ2-3; 10 nucleotides agree with TRBD2. Trimming removed 4 bases from V and 4 bases from J; junction bases left unmatched: 11. CDR1 is KGHSH and CDR2 is LQKENI in the germline V gene. CDR3 length: 17 residues. This CDR3 is CASSREASGSKADTQYF. Written as DNA, the CDR3 is TGTGCCAGCTCACGTGAGGCTAGCGGGAGCAAAGCAGATACGCAGTATTTT.

The chain links TRBV19 to TRBJ2-7, with 7 bases fitting TRBD2. Trimming removed 3 bases from V and 3 bases from J; junction bases left unmatched: 8. CDR1 is LNHDA and CDR2 is SQIVND in the germline V gene (reference sequence). CDR3 length: 15 residues. CDR3 DNA sequence: TGTGCCAGTAGTATTCAGCCTAGCGGAGGCTACGAGCAGTACTTC. Its protein product is CASSIQPSGGYEQYF.

This clonotype has at least ten counts. This chain links TRBV28 with TRBJ2-5; D ambiguous. Germline V gives CDR1 MDHEN, CDR2 SYDVKM. This CDR3 has 15 residues. The germline V and J ends were trimmed by 6 bases and 7 bases, with 21 bases remaining between them. The CDR3 DNA follows: TGTGCCAGCAGGGACCCCAATTGGCCCTCCGGGACCCAGTACTTC. Translating it yields CASRDPNWPSGTQYF.

This clonotype showed up many times. The chain employs TRBV30 and TRBJ1-3; D is uncertain. Germline V gene data show CDR1 as GTSNPN and CDR2 as SVGIG (reference sequence). Trimming shortened V by 0 bases and J by 3 bases, and 9 bases separated the two germline ends. This CDR3 comprises 14 residues. CDR3 in DNA: TGTGCCTGGAGTGTACCCCTGTTTGGAAACACCATATATTTT. It encodes CAWSVPLFGNTIYF.

The CDR3 loop reads CASSLQAGVTGEQYF. The CDR3 DNA sequence: TGTGCCAGCAGCCTCCAAGCGGGGGTGACGGGGGAGCAGTACTTC. The chain uses TRBV14 and TRBJ2-7; 8 bases match TRBD2. This CDR3 has 15 amino acids. V was pared by 4 bases and J by 7 bases, with 12 bases of the junction left unmatched. CDR1 and CDR2 from the germline V gene are SGHDN and FVKESK.

In this sample, this clonotype turned up many times. This rearrangement joins TRBV20-1 to TRBJ2-2; 7 nucleotides line up with TRBD1. Germline assignment: CDR1 DFQATT and CDR2 SNEGSKA (reference sequence). V lost 0 bases to trimming and J lost 7 bases; unmatched junction nucleotides: 5. The CDR3 sequence is 14 residues long. The CDR3 region has the DNA TGCAGTGCTAGAGAAGCAGGGGGAATCGGGGAGCTGTTTTTT. It yields the protein CSAREAGGIGELFF.

This chain links TRBV7-6 with TRBJ2-7, with D possibly being TRBD1 or TRBD2 (5 bases each). Trimming took 5 bases from V and 6 from J, leaving 17 bases between them. The CDR3 consists of 14 residues. Germline CDR1 is SGHVS and CDR2 is FNYEAQ. The CDR3 here is CASSPPGTMREQYF. The CDR3 coding sequence is TGTGCCAGCAGCCCCCCCGGGACGATGCGCGAGCAGTACTTC.

Many counts were recorded for this clonotype. This rearrangement joins TRBV5-1 to TRBJ2-1; D ambiguous. This CDR3 region has 15 residues. Germline lookup yields CDR1 SGHRS and CDR2 YFSETQ. V lost 0 bases to trimming and J lost 0 bases, with 7 bases between them. The CDR3 bases are TGCGCCAGCAGCTTGGAAGCCCGCTCCTACAATGAGCAGTTCTTC. Translated: CASSLEARSYNEQFF. Supplemented by reference TRBV5-1 and TRBJ2-1, the full variable domain reads KAGVTQTPRYLIKTRGQQVTLSCSPISGHRSVSWYQQTPGQGLQFLFEYFSETQRNKGNFPGRFSGRQFSNSRSEMNVSTLELGDSALYLCASSLEARSYNEQFFGPGTRLTVL.